The T cell receptor beta chain described here comes from a study of T-cell reconstitution after alpha-beta-depleted transplantation in children. Unique molecular identifiers were used in preparing the TCRbeta library. A single record per CDR3 protein comes from TCRdb applying MiXCR to the PCR reads. The sample contains hundreds of thousands of distinct CDR3 sequences, 16% of which appear only once. This clonotype is a singleton in its sample. The CDR3 has 16 residues. Germline loops: CDR1 LGHDT, CDR2 YNNKEL (reference sequence). Trimming took 1 base from V and 7 from J, leaving 16 bases between them. The chain is built from TRBV3-1 and TRBJ1-4, with a possible D match to TRBD1 (5 bases). This TCR was recovered from a human donor who donated a stem cell graft to a child with acute myeloid leukemia. The sample consisted of PBMCs from the stem cell graft donor, taken from the stem cell graft. In DNA, the CDR3 is TGTGCCAGCAGCCAAGGTTCGGGGGTATGTCCTGAAAAACTGTTTTTT. It codes for CASSQGSGVCPEKLFF.